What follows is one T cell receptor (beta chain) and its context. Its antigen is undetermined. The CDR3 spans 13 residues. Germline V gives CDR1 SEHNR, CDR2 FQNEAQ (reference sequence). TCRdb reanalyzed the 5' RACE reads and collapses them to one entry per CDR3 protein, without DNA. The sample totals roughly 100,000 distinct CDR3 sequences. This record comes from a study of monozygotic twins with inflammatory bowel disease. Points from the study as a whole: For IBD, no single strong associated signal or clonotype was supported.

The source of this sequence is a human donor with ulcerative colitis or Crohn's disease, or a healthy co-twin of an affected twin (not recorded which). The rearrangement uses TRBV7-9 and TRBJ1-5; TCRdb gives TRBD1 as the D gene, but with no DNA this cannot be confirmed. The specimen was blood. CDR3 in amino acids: CASSTLDRGVQHF.